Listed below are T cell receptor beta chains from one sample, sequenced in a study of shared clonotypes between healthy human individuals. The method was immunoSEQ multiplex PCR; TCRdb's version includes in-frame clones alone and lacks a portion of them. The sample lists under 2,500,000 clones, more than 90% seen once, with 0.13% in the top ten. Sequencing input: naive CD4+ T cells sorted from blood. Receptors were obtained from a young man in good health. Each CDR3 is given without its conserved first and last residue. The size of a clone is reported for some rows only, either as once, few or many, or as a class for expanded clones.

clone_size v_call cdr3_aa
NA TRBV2 ASREEGYSNQPQH
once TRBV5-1 ASSLDGVSYNEQF
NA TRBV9 ASSARPGTSGRFEQY
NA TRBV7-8 ASSPLYEQY
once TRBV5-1 ASSLAGNGYT
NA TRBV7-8 ASSLEAGTRITEAF
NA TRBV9 ASSVSGQETQY
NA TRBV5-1 ASSLDNGYEQY
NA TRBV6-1 ASDLVREAGYT
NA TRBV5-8 ASSLGGPLNEQF
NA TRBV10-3 AISESDRVDGYT
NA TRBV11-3 ASSLGVGTGAYEQY
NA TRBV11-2 ASSTGNYGYT
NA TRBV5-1 ASSLALRDGGVSTEAF
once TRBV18 ASSPQGALNPVHYT
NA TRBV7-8 ASSIGTLNSNQPQH
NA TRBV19 ASKVGQGGNQPQH
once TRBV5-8 ASSGGFPYEQY
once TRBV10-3 AISESWTLPGINEQF
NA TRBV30 AWTGTSNNSPLH
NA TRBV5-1 ASSLGPGGNEQF
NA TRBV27 ASPSGSPYNEQF
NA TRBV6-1 ASRASRTNTGELF
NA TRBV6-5 ASSYSGVITDTQY
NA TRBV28 ASKQGTGGQPQH
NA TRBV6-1 ATLAGGRNEQF
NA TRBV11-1 ASSARETQY
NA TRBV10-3 AISGLAGAENEQF
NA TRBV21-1 ASSNGPFSSYEQY
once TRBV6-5 ASSYRGGGGELF
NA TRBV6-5 ASSSGTSTDTQY
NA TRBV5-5 ASSWGLDEQF
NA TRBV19 ASSIQRTGRSSGANVLT
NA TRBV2 ASSEMDRGTGELF
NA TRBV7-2 ASSLVLGGYEQY
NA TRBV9 ASSQTSSYNEQF
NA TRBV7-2 ASGQREQGGELF
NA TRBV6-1 ASSEGGAGETQY
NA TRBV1 TSSQDRPLQGRGPSYYEQY
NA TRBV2 ASTGTRAYEQY